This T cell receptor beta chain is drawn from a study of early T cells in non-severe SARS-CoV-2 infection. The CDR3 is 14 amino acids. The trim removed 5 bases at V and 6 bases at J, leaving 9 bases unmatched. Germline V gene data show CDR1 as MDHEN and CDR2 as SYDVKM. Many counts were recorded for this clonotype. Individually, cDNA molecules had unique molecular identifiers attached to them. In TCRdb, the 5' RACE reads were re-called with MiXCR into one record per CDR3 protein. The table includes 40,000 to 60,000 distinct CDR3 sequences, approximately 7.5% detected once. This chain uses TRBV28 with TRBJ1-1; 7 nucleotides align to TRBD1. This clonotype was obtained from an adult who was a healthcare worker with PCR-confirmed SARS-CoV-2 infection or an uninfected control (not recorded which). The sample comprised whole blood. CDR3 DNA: TGTGCCAGCAGTCCCCACAGGGGAGGAGCTGAAGCTTTCTTT. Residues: CASSPHRGGAEAFF.